This is a list of T cell receptor beta chains from one sample in a study of patients and donors after allogeneic stem cell transplantation. TCRdb reprocessed the RT-PCR reads with MiXCR, giving one entry per CDR3 protein. This sample yields tens of thousands of distinct CDR3 sequences, of which about 6.5% are seen a single time; approximately 35% belongs to the top ten. Specimen: blood, either unsorted or a sorted T cell fraction (not recorded which). Receptors were obtained from a human donor who was either an allogeneic HSCT recipient or a stem cell or donor lymphocyte infusion donor (not recorded which). It is not recorded whose cells these are; they may come from a transplant donor. Each CDR3 is given with its conserved first and last residue. The D gene is left open where the match is weak. The size field is filled for only some rows; it gives once, few, many or a size class.

d_call: TRBD1
v_call: TRBV27
clone_size: NA
j_call: TRBJ2-1
cdr3_aa: CASSPTPGTGKDEQFF
cdr3_nt: TGTGCCAGCAGTCCCACCCCCGGGACAGGGAAGGATGAGCAGTTCTTC

d_call: TRBD2
v_call: TRBV19
clone_size: few
j_call: TRBJ2-5
cdr3_aa: CASATSHPQETQYF
cdr3_nt: TGTGCCAGTGCGACTAGCCACCCACAGGAGACCCAGTACTTC

d_call: NA
v_call: TRBV3-1
clone_size: NA
j_call: TRBJ2-7
cdr3_aa: CASSQEVSGYEQYF
cdr3_nt: TGTGCCAGCAGCCAAGAAGTGAGCGGGTACGAGCAGTACTTC

d_call: NA
v_call: TRBV27
clone_size: many
j_call: TRBJ1-5
cdr3_aa: CASSSINQPQHF
cdr3_nt: TGTGCCAGCAGTTCGATCAATCAGCCCCAGCATTTT

d_call: TRBD1
v_call: TRBV7-9
clone_size: many
j_call: TRBJ2-2
cdr3_aa: CASSPGDRNTGELFF
cdr3_nt: TGTGCCAGCAGCCCAGGGGACAGAAACACCGGGGAGCTGTTTTTT

d_call: NA
v_call: TRBV7-9
clone_size: many
j_call: TRBJ1-5
cdr3_aa: CASSFVGNQPQHF
cdr3_nt: TGTGCCAGCAGCTTTGTTGGGAATCAGCCCCAGCATTTT

d_call: TRBD2
v_call: TRBV24-1
clone_size: many
j_call: TRBJ2-1
cdr3_aa: CATSDFSGRSYNEQFF
cdr3_nt: TGTGCCACCAGTGATTTCAGCGGGAGGTCCTACAATGAGCAGTTCTTC

d_call: TRBD1
v_call: TRBV6-2/TRBV6-3
clone_size: few
j_call: TRBJ2-6
cdr3_aa: CASRPTGPGANVLTF
cdr3_nt: TGTGCCAGCAGGCCGACAGGGCCTGGGGCCAACGTCCTGACTTTC

d_call: NA
v_call: TRBV20-1
clone_size: many
j_call: TRBJ1-4
cdr3_aa: CSARDVGTTNEKLFF
cdr3_nt: TGCAGTGCTAGAGATGTGGGAACAACTAATGAAAAACTGTTTTTT

d_call: NA
v_call: TRBV18
clone_size: many
j_call: TRBJ2-7
cdr3_aa: CASSPPNSYYEQYF
cdr3_nt: TGTGCCAGCTCACCACCCAACAGCTACTACGAGCAGTACTTC

d_call: NA
v_call: TRBV21-1
clone_size: many
j_call: TRBJ1-5
cdr3_aa: CASSTEDRGSNQPQHF
cdr3_nt: TGTGCCAGCAGCACTGAGGACAGGGGCAGCAATCAGCCCCAGCATTTT

d_call: NA
v_call: TRBV29-1
clone_size: many
j_call: TRBJ2-1
cdr3_aa: CSVDAGNYNEQFF
cdr3_nt: TGCAGCGTTGATGCGGGAAACTACAATGAGCAGTTCTTC

d_call: TRBD2
v_call: TRBV27
clone_size: many
j_call: TRBJ2-7
cdr3_aa: CASSLSGGRPHEQYF
cdr3_nt: TGTGCCAGCAGTTTATCGGGCGGGAGGCCCCACGAGCAGTACTTC

d_call: TRBD2
v_call: TRBV6-5
clone_size: few
j_call: TRBJ2-3
cdr3_aa: CASRRLASTDTQYF
cdr3_nt: TGTGCCAGCAGGAGACTAGCGAGCACAGATACGCAGTATTTT

d_call: TRBD1
v_call: TRBV7-8
clone_size: many
j_call: TRBJ2-5
cdr3_aa: CASSLAMGQGSQETQYF
cdr3_nt: TGTGCCAGCAGCTTAGCTATGGGACAGGGGTCCCAAGAGACCCAGTACTTC

d_call: TRBD2
v_call: TRBV15
clone_size: many
j_call: TRBJ2-1
cdr3_aa: CATSRDLLAGYNEQFF
cdr3_nt: TGTGCCACCAGCAGAGATCTCCTAGCGGGGTACAATGAGCAGTTCTTC

d_call: TRBD1
v_call: TRBV28
clone_size: many
j_call: TRBJ2-4
cdr3_aa: CASSPAGQGANIQYF
cdr3_nt: TGTGCCAGCAGTCCTGCCGGACAGGGGGCGAACATTCAGTACTTC

d_call: NA
v_call: TRBV18
clone_size: NA
j_call: TRBJ2-2
cdr3_aa: CASSPDRHGELFF
cdr3_nt: TGTGCCAGCTCACCCGACAGGCACGGGGAGCTGTTTTTT

d_call: NA
v_call: TRBV7-9
clone_size: many
j_call: TRBJ2-7
cdr3_aa: CASSLFGEQYF
cdr3_nt: TGTGCCAGCAGCTTATTCGGCGAGCAGTACTTC

d_call: NA
v_call: TRBV12-3/TRBV12-4
clone_size: many
j_call: TRBJ1-5
cdr3_aa: CASSIRTLSSNQPQHF
cdr3_nt: TGTGCCAGCAGCATACGGACACTTTCTAGCAATCAGCCCCAGCATTTT

d_call: TRBD1
v_call: TRBV4-3
clone_size: many
j_call: TRBJ1-1
cdr3_aa: CASSLGQGANTEAFF
cdr3_nt: TGCGCCAGCAGCCTCGGACAGGGGGCGAACACTGAAGCTTTCTTT

d_call: TRBD1
v_call: TRBV10-3
clone_size: many
j_call: TRBJ2-7
cdr3_aa: CAIGRGYEQYF
cdr3_nt: TGTGCCATCGGCAGGGGGTACGAGCAGTACTTC

d_call: NA
v_call: TRBV7-2
clone_size: many
j_call: TRBJ1-1
cdr3_aa: CASSLGGPDTEAFF
cdr3_nt: TGTGCCAGCAGCTTAGGGGGGCCGGACACTGAAGCTTTCTTT

d_call: NA
v_call: TRBV6-5
clone_size: many
j_call: TRBJ2-2
cdr3_aa: CASSYMGTTGELFF
cdr3_nt: TGTGCCAGCAGTTACATGGGTACGACCGGGGAGCTGTTTTTT

d_call: NA
v_call: TRBV19
clone_size: many
j_call: TRBJ2-7
cdr3_aa: CASSNGEAWDEQYF
cdr3_nt: TGTGCCAGTAGTAACGGGGAAGCTTGGGACGAGCAGTACTTC

d_call: NA
v_call: TRBV2
clone_size: many
j_call: TRBJ1-2
cdr3_aa: CASSETGTLNYGYTF
cdr3_nt: TGTGCCAGCAGTGAAACGGGGACCTTAAACTATGGCTACACCTTC

d_call: NA
v_call: TRBV14
clone_size: once
j_call: TRBJ2-1
cdr3_aa: CASSQEKLAWYNEQFF
cdr3_nt: TGTGCCAGCAGCCAAGAGAAACTAGCCTGGTACAATGAGCAGTTCTTC

d_call: NA
v_call: TRBV10-3
clone_size: many
j_call: TRBJ2-2
cdr3_aa: CAISELEELFF
cdr3_nt: TGTGCCATCAGTGAGCTCGAGGAGCTGTTTTTT

d_call: NA
v_call: TRBV5-1
clone_size: many
j_call: TRBJ1-5
cdr3_aa: CASSLDNNQPQHF
cdr3_nt: TGCGCCAGCAGCTTGGACAACAATCAGCCCCAGCATTTT

d_call: NA
v_call: TRBV27
clone_size: few
j_call: TRBJ2-7
cdr3_aa: CASSLGLGGYEQYF
cdr3_nt: TGTGCCAGCAGTTTAGGGTTAGGGGGCTACGAGCAGTACTTC

d_call: NA
v_call: TRBV11-1
clone_size: many
j_call: TRBJ2-2
cdr3_aa: CASSYRVGTGELFF
cdr3_nt: TGTGCCAGCAGCTACAGGGTCGGCACCGGGGAGCTGTTTTTT

d_call: NA
v_call: TRBV6-2/TRBV6-3
clone_size: few
j_call: TRBJ2-5
cdr3_aa: CASRAYSGQETQYF
cdr3_nt: TGTGCCAGCAGAGCGTATAGCGGCCAAGAGACCCAGTACTTC

d_call: TRBD2
v_call: TRBV7-9
clone_size: NA
j_call: TRBJ2-2
cdr3_aa: CASSPPLAGVNTGELFF
cdr3_nt: TGTGCCAGCAGCCCCCCTTTAGCGGGAGTAAACACCGGGGAGCTGTTTTTT